The present T cell receptor (beta chain) was sequenced within a study of blood T cell repertoires in COVID-19. Study overall: Acute and convalescent COVID-19 samples came from the United States, Italy and Spain.

V dropped 5 bases and J dropped 4 bases, with 9 bases sitting between them. CDR1 DFQATT and CDR2 SNEGSKA come from the germline V gene (reference sequence). The CDR3 length is 11 residues. Authors' data handling: Using reference gene primer amplification, nucleated cell counts were estimated. TCRdb's copy holds only in-frame clones and misses some; the assay was immunoSEQ multiplex PCR. V and J calls and clone size are copied from that table; D and trimming were computed from the DNA. The table shows approximately 220,000 clones, with 80% to 90% occurring only once. The receptor was derived from a man aged 60-69 years who had recovered from COVID-19. Sequenced material: peripheral blood. This rearrangement joins TRBV20-1 to TRBJ2-7, with TRBD1 as a possible D gene (5 bases). Written as DNA, the CDR3 is TGCAGTGCTGTCAGGGAATACGAGCAGTACTTC. Residues: CSAVREYEQYF.